Included here is one T cell receptor beta chain sequence, with context. Germline CDR1 is MNHEY and CDR2 is SVGAGI. The V and J ends lost 0 bases and 8 bases respectively, with 10 bases between them. This CDR3 has 13 residues. This sample stems from a study of radiation and T cells in renal cell carcinoma. Overall study context: Nephrectomy followed 15 Gy stereotactic body radiation by 4 weeks.

Documented time point: blood 2 weeks post-SBRT. Regarding treatment: 15 Gy SBRT to primary tumor, nephrectomy 4 weeks later. Some clones are missing from TCRdb's copy, which holds only in-frame ones; the method was immunoSEQ multiplex PCR. The sample lists just under 80,000 clones, 80% to 90% occurring once. Sequencing used blood, obtained from a patient whose treatment included radiotherapy and nephrectomy. V is TRBV6-5 and J is TRBJ1-2; D uncertain. This TCR came from a woman aged 45-65 years with renal cell carcinoma. The DNA for the CDR3 is TGTGCCAGCAGTTACTCGAGCCAGACGGGCTACACCTTC. Its protein is CASSYSSQTGYTF.